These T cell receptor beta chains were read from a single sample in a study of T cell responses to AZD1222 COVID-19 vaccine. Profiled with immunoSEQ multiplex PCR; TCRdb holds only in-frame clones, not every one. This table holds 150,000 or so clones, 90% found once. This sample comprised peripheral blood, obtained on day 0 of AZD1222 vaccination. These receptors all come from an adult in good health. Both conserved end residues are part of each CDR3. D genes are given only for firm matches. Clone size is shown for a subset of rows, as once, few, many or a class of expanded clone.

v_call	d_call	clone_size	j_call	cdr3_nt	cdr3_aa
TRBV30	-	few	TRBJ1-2	TGTGCCAGCTGGGGGCACCCCGGGGGCTACACCTTC	CASWGHPGGYTF
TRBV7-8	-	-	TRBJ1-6	TGTGCCAGCAGCCCAGAGGGGATGGCAGGGACCTATAATTCACCCCTCCACTTT	CASSPEGMAGTYNSPLHF
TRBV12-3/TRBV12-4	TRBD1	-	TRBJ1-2	TGTGCCAGCAGCCAGACAGGGGATGGTGGCTACACCTTC	CASSQTGDGGYTF
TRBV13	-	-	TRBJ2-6	TGTGCCAGCAGCTACGAGGTTGGGGCCAACGTCCTGACTTTC	CASSYEVGANVLTF
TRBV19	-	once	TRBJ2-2	TGTGCCAGTAGAGATGGGAGAGAATCCACCGGGGAGCTGTTTTTT	CASRDGRESTGELFF
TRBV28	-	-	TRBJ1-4	TGTGCCAGCAGCTCCGGGCCACTTAATGAAAAACTGTTTTTT	CASSSGPLNEKLFF
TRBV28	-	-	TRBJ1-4	TGTGCCAGCAGTTTAGTGGGAACTAATGAAAAACTGTTTTTT	CASSLVGTNEKLFF
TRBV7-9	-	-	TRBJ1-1	TGTGCCAGCAGCTTACCCGCGAACACTGAAGCTTTCTTT	CASSLPANTEAFF
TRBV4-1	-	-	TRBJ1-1	TGCGCCAGCAGCCAAGAGGGCGGTAGTGTGAGGAAGACTGAAGCTTTCTTT	CASSQEGGSVRKTEAFF
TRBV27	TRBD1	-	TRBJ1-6	TGTGCCAGCAGTTCCACCGGGACAGGGTCTAGGGTGCCCCTCCACTTT	CASSSTGTGSRVPLHF
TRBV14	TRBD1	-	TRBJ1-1	TGTGCCAGCAGCCTCAACCAGGGGGTAGGGTCTGAAGCTTTCTTT	CASSLNQGVGSEAFF
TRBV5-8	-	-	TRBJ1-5	TGTGCCAGCAGCTTGTCGAAGGGGAGCAATCAGCCCCAGCATTTT	CASSLSKGSNQPQHF
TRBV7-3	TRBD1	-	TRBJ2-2	TGTGCCAGCAGCTTAGGGATAAGGGGGCAGAACACCGGGGAGCTGTTTTTT	CASSLGIRGQNTGELFF
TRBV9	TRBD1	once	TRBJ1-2	TGTGCCAGCAGCGAGCCAGGGGGAAACTATGGCTACACCTTC	CASSEPGGNYGYTF
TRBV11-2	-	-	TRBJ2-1	TGTGCCAGCAGCTTAAACTCCCACAATAGGGGGTGGGACAATGAGCAGTTCTTC	CASSLNSHNRGWDNEQFF
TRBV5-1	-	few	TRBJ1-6	TGCGCCAGCAGCTTGGAGGCGGTTTTAGGTTCACCCCTCCACTTT	CASSLEAVLGSPLHF
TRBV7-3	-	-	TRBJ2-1	TGTGCCAGCAGCTTGGGGGGTGAGCAGTTCTTC	CASSLGGEQFF
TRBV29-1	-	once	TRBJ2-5	TGCAGCGTTGCGTGGGTCATCCAAGAGACCCAGTACTTC	CSVAWVIQETQYF
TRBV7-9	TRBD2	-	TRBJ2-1	TGTGCCAGCAGCTTACTGGGACTAGCGTACGTGCAGTTCTTC	CASSLLGLAYVQFF
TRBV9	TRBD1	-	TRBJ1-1	TGTGCCAGCAGCGTAGGGGGACAGGGGACTGAAGCTTTCTTT	CASSVGGQGTEAFF
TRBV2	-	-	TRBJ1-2	TGTGCCAGCAGAGGCTCAGGACATTCTAGTGGCTACACCTTC	CASRGSGHSSGYTF
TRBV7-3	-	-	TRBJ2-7	TGTGCCAGCAGCTTCCCAGGGCGGGAGCAGTACTTC	CASSFPGREQYF
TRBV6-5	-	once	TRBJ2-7	TGTGCCACCAGGGCCGGGGGCTCCTACGAGCAGTACTTC	CATRAGGSYEQYF
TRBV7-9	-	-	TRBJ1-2	TGTGCCAGCAGCCATAGGGTAATGGTTGGCTACACCTTC	CASSHRVMVGYTF
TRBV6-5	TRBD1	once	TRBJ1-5	TGTGCCAGCAGTTCCTACGGGACAGCGAATCAGCCCCAGCATTTT	CASSSYGTANQPQHF
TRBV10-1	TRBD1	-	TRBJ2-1	TGCGCCAGCAGTGGGGTTACAGGGGGCGAGCAGTTCTTC	CASSGVTGGEQFF
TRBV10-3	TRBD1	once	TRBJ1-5	TGTGCCATCAGTCTAGGGGGGGACAGTCAGCCCCAGCATTTT	CAISLGGDSQPQHF
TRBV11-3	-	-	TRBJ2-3	TGTGCCAGCAGCTTCGTCCAGAGCACAGATACGCAGTATTTT	CASSFVQSTDTQYF
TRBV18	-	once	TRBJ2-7	TGTGCCAGCTCACCACTCGGTGGCGAGCAGTACTTC	CASSPLGGEQYF
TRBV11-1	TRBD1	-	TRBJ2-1	TGTGCCACCTCAGGGCGGGACAGGTACAATGAGCAGTTCTTC	CATSGRDRYNEQFF
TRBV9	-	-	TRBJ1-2	TGTGCCAGCAGCGTTTCGAAGGGAAGGAACTATGGCTACACCTTC	CASSVSKGRNYGYTF
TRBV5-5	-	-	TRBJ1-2	TGTGCCAGCAGCTTGTCTCTAAATTTAGGCTACACCTTC	CASSLSLNLGYTF
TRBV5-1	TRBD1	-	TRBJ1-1	TGCGCCAGCAGCCTCGACAGGGGGCGCTTGGCGGTAGAAGCTTTCTTT	CASSLDRGRLAVEAFF
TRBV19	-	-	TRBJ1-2	TGTGCCAGTAGTAACGGGGGGACTAACTATGGCTACACCTTC	CASSNGGTNYGYTF
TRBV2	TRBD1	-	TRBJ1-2	TGTGCCACCTCCTGGACAGGACCTAACTATGGCTACACCTTC	CATSWTGPNYGYTF
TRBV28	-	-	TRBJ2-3	TGTGCCAGCAGCAAGGACGCCCAGGGGGGGCGACCAGATACGCAGTATTTT	CASSKDAQGGRPDTQYF
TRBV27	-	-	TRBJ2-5	TGTGCCAGCAGTTTTGCCTCCGCAAGATGGGAGACCCAGTACTTC	CASSFASARWETQYF
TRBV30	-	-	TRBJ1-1	TGTGCCTGGATTCGAGGGGCCCTTAGCGGCAACACTGAAGCTTTCTTT	CAWIRGALSGNTEAFF
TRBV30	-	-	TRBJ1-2	TGTGCCTGGAGTGTTTGGGGATTGGTATTGAGTCGAGGTGGTGGCTACACCTTC	CAWSVWGLVLSRGGGYTF
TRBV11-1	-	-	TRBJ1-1	TGTGCCAGCAGCCTGGGGACCACCAGACCTGAAGCTTTCTTT	CASSLGTTRPEAFF
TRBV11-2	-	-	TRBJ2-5	TGTGCCAGCAGCTTTTGGGAAATCCGCGATCCACACTTC	CASSFWEIRDPHF
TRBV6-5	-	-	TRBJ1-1	TGTGCCAGCAGTTACTTTGGGCAGGGCGAGGGCACTGAAGCTTTCTTT	CASSYFGQGEGTEAFF
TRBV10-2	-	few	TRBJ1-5	TGCGCCAGCAGTGAGGGAGGGAACCATCAGCCCCAGCATTTT	CASSEGGNHQPQHF
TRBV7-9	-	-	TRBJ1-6	TGTGCCAGCAGCCCCCTGACAGATAATTCACCCCTCCACTTT	CASSPLTDNSPLHF
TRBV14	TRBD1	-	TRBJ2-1	TGTGCCAGCAGACGGGGACAGGGCGGGGATGAGCAGTTCTTC	CASRRGQGGDEQFF